Following are 21 T cell receptor beta chains from one sample sequenced in a study of cytomegalovirus exposure and HLA in healthy donors. Clones were sequenced by immunoSEQ multiplex PCR, and TCRdb holds only the in-frame ones, with some missing. The sample carries tens of thousands of clones, roughly 80% recorded once. Sample: PBMCs. Receptor source: a man younger than 40 in good health and CMV-seronegative.

The chain links TRBV4-1 to TRBJ1-1; 7 nucleotides align to TRBD1. CDR1 is MGHRA, CDR2 YSYEKL, per germline. With V trimmed by 5 bases and J by 4 bases, 4 bases remained unmatched. The CDR3 has 13 residues. CDR3: CASSWDSSTEAFF. In DNA form, the CDR3 reads TGCGCCAGCAGCTGGGACAGTAGCACTGAAGCTTTCTTT.

This sequence joins TRBV5-1 and TRBJ2-1; D possibly corresponds to TRBD2 (6 bases). Trimming stripped 0 bases from V and 10 bases from J, with 14 bases between. The CDR3 has 14 amino acids. Per the germline V gene, CDR1 is SGHRS and CDR2 is YFSETQ. In DNA, the CDR3 is TGCGCCAGCAGCTTGGGGGCGGCGGGGCGCGAGCAGTTCTTC. Residues: CASSLGAAGREQFF. Drawing the rest from reference TRBV5-1 and TRBJ2-1, the complete variable domain is KAGVTQTPRYLIKTRGQQVTLSCSPISGHRSVSWYQQTPGQGLQFLFEYFSETQRNKGNFPGRFSGRQFSNSRSEMNVSTLELGDSALYLCASSLGAAGREQFFGPGTRLTVL.

This clone appeared once. This chain uses TRBV18 with TRBJ2-3; D may be TRBD2 (5 bases). CDR3 length: 15 residues. Looked up from germline, CDR1 is KGHSH and CDR2 is LQKENI. V was pared by 3 bases and J by 7 bases, with 17 bases between. CDR3 bases: TGTGCCAGCTCACCTTCGGGGAAGGGAGCAAATACGCAGTATTTT. It translates to CASSPSGKGANTQYF. The entire variable domain, with the rest obtained from reference TRBV18 and TRBJ2-3, is as follows: NAGVMQNPRHLVRRRGQEARLRCSPMKGHSHVYWYRQLPEEGLKFMVYLQKENIIDESGMPKERFSAEFPKEGPSILRIQQVVRGDSAAYFCASSPSGKGANTQYFGPGTRLTVL.

The gene calls are TRBV7-9 and TRBJ1-1; 7 nucleotides match TRBD1. Unmatched junction bases numbered 8, after V lost 2 bases and J lost 2 bases. The CDR3 length is 16 residues. CDR1 is SEHNR, CDR2 FQNEAQ, per germline (reference sequence). This CDR3 reads CASSLPQGGGNTEAFF. The CDR3 nucleotides read TGTGCCAGCAGCTTACCCCAGGGGGGAGGAAACACTGAAGCTTTCTTT.

Here the CDR3 reads CASRSFGRGSSYEQYF. The CDR3 bases are TGTGCCAGCAGGTCTTTTGGGCGGGGAAGCTCCTACGAGCAGTACTTC. The V gene is TRBV5-6, the J gene TRBJ2-7, with D possibly being TRBD2 (6 bases). Germline values: CDR1 SGHDT, CDR2 YYEEEE. This CDR3 is built from 16 residues. Trimming removed 5 bases from V and 0 bases from J, with 18 bases in between.

The chain links TRBV28 to TRBJ1-1, with 7 positions matching TRBD1. In germline, CDR1 is MDHEN, CDR2 SYDVKM. This CDR3 spans 15 amino acids. The J segment lost 1 base and the V segment lost 2 bases, leaving 4 bases of the junction unmatched. CDR3 DNA sequence: TGTGCCAGCAGTTTAATACAGGGGTGGAACACTGAAGCTTTCTTT. Translated, it gives CASSLIQGWNTEAFF.

CDR3 sequence (DNA): TGTGCCAGTAGTCCGGGGACAGGGGTTCTCTCTGGGGCCAACGTCCTGACTTTC. Translated, it gives CASSPGTGVLSGANVLTF. The chain joins TRBV19 to TRBJ2-6; TRBD1 matches at 10 bases. The V segment lost 5 bases and the J segment 0 bases; nucleotides outside the gene matches: 7. Per germline, CDR1 LNHDA and CDR2 SQIVND (reference sequence). The CDR3 is 18 residues long.

The sample holds a few counts of this clone. The chain combines TRBV28 with TRBJ1-1, with a possible D match to TRBD1 (6 bases). Germline CDR1 MDHEN, CDR2 SYDVKM. Trimming stripped 4 bases from V and 1 base from J, with 10 bases between. The CDR3 covers 14 residues. The CDR3 DNA follows: TGTGCCAGCAGTTCCGGACAGAAGAACACTGAAGCTTTCTTT. Translation gives CASSSGQKNTEAFF.

The chain recombines TRBV6-1 with TRBJ2-2; D is perhaps TRBD1 (5 bases). The germline V gene has CDR1 MNHNS and CDR2 SASEGT. CDR3 length equals 16 residues. Trimming left V 4 bases short and J 6 bases short, with 18 bases between. The CDR3, as DNA: TGTGCCAGCAGTGGACAGCCCGCGTTTCTTCCCGGGGAGCTGTTTTTT. It yields the protein CASSGQPAFLPGELFF.

In its sample, this clone was seen a few times. CDR3 bases: TGCAGCGTTGCTGGCAGGCTGAACACTGAAGCTTTCTTT. This gives the protein CSVAGRLNTEAFF. This chain links TRBV29-1 with TRBJ1-1; unclear D gene. Trimming cost V 4 bases and J 0 bases, with 9 bases left between them. The CDR3 loop spans 13 amino acids. Germline V gives CDR1 SQVTM, CDR2 ANQGSEA. Full variable domain (rest looked up from reference TRBV29-1 and TRBJ1-1): SAVISQKPSRDICQRGTSLTIQCQVDSQVTMMFWYRQQPGQSLTLIATANQGSEATYESGFVIDKFPISRPNLTFSTLTVSNMSPEDSSIYLCSVAGRLNTEAFFGQGTRLTVV.

The chain employs TRBV27 and TRBJ1-5; D is uncertain. The CDR3 runs to 9 residues. V gave up 5 bases and J gave up 11 bases, with 4 bases separating them. In germline, CDR1 is MNHEY, CDR2 SMNVEV (reference sequence). The CDR3 nucleotides are TGTGCCAGCAGTGCAGCCCAGCATTTT. The encoded protein is CASSAAQHF.

This clone was observed a few times. The chain employs TRBV4-1 and TRBJ1-5; a possible D gene is TRBD1 (5 bases). CDR3 length equals 16 residues. CDR1 and CDR2 (germline): MGHRA, YSYEKL. V was clipped by 4 bases and J by 1 base, with 14 bases between them. The CDR3 DNA reads as TGCGCCAGCAGCCGTGTGGGGGGGGTGAGCAATCAGCCCCAGCATTTT. Translating gives CASSRVGGVSNQPQHF.

J is TRBJ2-2 and V is TRBV2; tentatively, D is TRBD2 (7 bases). From germline, CDR1 is SNHLY and CDR2 FYNNEI. This CDR3 is 16 amino acids long. The V end lost 4 bases, the J end lost 1 base, and 13 bases lay between the germline ends. The DNA of the CDR3 is TGTGCCAGCAGTGGGGAGGGGGTTCGGAACACCGGGGAGCTGTTTTTT. Protein product: CASSGEGVRNTGELFF.

The table lists this clone with a count of one. The chain is built from TRBV19 and TRBJ1-3; D may be TRBD1 (5 bases). The CDR3 has 13 residues. In germline, CDR1 is LNHDA, CDR2 SQIVND (reference sequence). V lost 5 bases, J lost 2 bases, and 7 bases lay in between. In DNA, the CDR3 is TGTGCCAGTAGTCCCAGGGCTGGAAACACCATATATTTT. As protein: CASSPRAGNTIYF.

The chain carries TRBV5-1 and TRBJ2-5, with D perhaps matching TRBD1 (6 bases). Deletions cut 3 bases from V and 5 bases from J, with 17 bases between. Per germline, CDR1 SGHRS and CDR2 YFSETQ. This CDR3 is built from 15 residues. The CDR3 coding sequence is TGCGCCAGCAGCTCGCGACAGGCGGGTCAGGAGACCCAGTACTTC. It codes for CASSSRQAGQETQYF.

DNA of the CDR3: TGTGCCAGCAGTGGGACTAGCGTCACAGATACGCAGTATTTT. It codes for CASSGTSVTDTQYF. This rearrangement joins TRBV7-3 to TRBJ2-3, with 10 bases identical to TRBD2. Unmatched junction bases numbered 2, after V lost 6 bases and J lost 2 bases. There are 14 residues in the CDR3. Per the germline V gene, CDR1 is SGHTA and CDR2 is FQGTGA.

The chain joins TRBV7-6 to TRBJ2-3, with 13 nucleotides matching TRBD2. Germline-derived CDR1 and CDR2 are SGHVS and FNYEAQ. CDR3 length: 18 residues. V shed 1 base, J shed 6 bases, and the junction held 10 bases outside the gene matches. CDR3 nucleotides: TGTGCCAGCAGCTTAGACCGTTGGACTAGCGGGGGCCGGGATACGCAGTATTTT. It encodes CASSLDRWTSGGRDTQYF.

This clone was found a few times. The genes are TRBV6-5 and TRBJ1-6, with TRBD1 as a possible D gene (6 bases). Germline CDR1 reads MNHEY; CDR2 reads SVGAGI. The CDR3 runs to 14 residues. The V and J ends lost 11 bases and 7 bases respectively, with 18 bases between them. The CDR3 DNA reads as TGTGCCTCAACAGCCAGGGGAGAAAATTCACCCCTCCACTTT. Translation gives CASTARGENSPLHF.

Note on this clone: Other nucleotide sequences from this sample produce the same CDR3. This chain connects TRBV27 to TRBJ2-1; no firm D call. Germline lookup yields CDR1 MNHEY and CDR2 SMNVEV (reference sequence). The CDR3 is 13 residues long. Deletions cut 5 bases from V and 4 bases from J, with 9 bases between. The CDR3 sequence is CASSLSDYNEQFF. In DNA form, the CDR3 reads TGTGCCAGCAGTCTCTCAGATTACAATGAGCAGTTCTTC.

The chain couples TRBV5-1 to TRBJ1-1; D gene ambiguous. Germline CDR1 SGHRS, CDR2 YFSETQ. Between the trimmed V and J ends, which lost 2 bases and 0 bases, there was a span of 11 bases. This CDR3 spans 15 amino acids. CDR3: CASSFTTQVNTEAFF. CDR3 nucleotide sequence: TGCGCCAGCAGCTTCACGACACAAGTGAACACTGAAGCTTTCTTT.

The chain has TRBV4-1 and TRBJ1-6, with TRBD1 as a possible D gene (5 bases). Germline-derived CDR1 and CDR2 are MGHRA and YSYEKL. Trimming pared 4 bases from V and 6 bases from J, leaving 19 bases between. The CDR3 runs to 17 residues. The CDR3 sequence is CASSPTLGGGVNSPLHF. The CDR3 DNA reads TGCGCCAGCAGCCCTACCCTGGGGGGGGGAGTTAATTCACCCCTCCACTTT.